Listed here is a single T cell receptor (beta chain). Its target is not known. Sample-barcoded 5' priming and a J-beta primer mix drove a second PCR of roughly 6 to 12 cycles. TCRdb itself ran the 5' RACE reads through MiXCR, one entry per CDR3 protein. The sample contains about 970,000 distinct CDR3 sequences, 51% of which appear only once. The CDR3 spans 13 residues. The V gene's germline CDR1 is SQVTM and CDR2 ANQGSEA. V shed 3 bases and J shed 13 bases, with 19 bases lying between them. The sample originates from a study of blood T cells in healthy people across ages. Broader study findings: One million T cells yielded diversity estimates that were considered underestimates.

Extraction yielded at least 6 micrograms of total RNA per sample. Sample: blood. The clonotype originates from an older woman in good health. The chain recombines TRBV29-1 with TRBJ2-1; D is uncertain. CDR3 sequence: CSVEPSASYRQFF. The DNA of the CDR3 is TGCAGCGTTGAGCCCTCAGCCAGTTATCGTCAGTTCTTC.